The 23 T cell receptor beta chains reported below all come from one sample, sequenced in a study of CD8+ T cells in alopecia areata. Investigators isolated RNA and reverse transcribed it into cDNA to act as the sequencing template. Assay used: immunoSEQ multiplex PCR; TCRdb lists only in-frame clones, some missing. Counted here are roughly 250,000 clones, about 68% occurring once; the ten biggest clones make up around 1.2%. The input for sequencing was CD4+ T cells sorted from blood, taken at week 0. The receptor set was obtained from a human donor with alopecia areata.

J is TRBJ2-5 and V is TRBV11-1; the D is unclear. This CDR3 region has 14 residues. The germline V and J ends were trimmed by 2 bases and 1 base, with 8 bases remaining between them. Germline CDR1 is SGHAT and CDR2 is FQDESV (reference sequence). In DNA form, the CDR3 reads TGTGCCAGCAGCTTACAACAGCCCCAAGAGACCCAGTACTTC. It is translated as CASSLQQPQETQYF. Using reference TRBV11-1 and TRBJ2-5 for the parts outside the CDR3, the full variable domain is EAEVAQSPRYKITEKSQAVAFWCDPISGHATLYWYRQILGQGPELLVQFQDESVVDDSQLPKDRFSAERLKGVDSTLKIQPAELGDSAMYLCASSLQQPQETQYFGPGTRLLVL.

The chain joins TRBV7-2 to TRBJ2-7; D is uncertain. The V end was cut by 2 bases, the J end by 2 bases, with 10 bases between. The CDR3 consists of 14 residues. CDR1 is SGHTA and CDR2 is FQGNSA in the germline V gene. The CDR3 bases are TGTGCCAGCAGCTTATCGGCCTTCGCCTACGAGCAGTACTTC. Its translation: CASSLSAFAYEQYF.

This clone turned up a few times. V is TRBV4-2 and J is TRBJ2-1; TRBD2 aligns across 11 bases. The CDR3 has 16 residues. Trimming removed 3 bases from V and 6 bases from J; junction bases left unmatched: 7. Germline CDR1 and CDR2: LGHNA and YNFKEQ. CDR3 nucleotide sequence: TGTGCCAGCAGCCACCCGGTAGCGGGGGGGCCCAATGAGCAGTTCTTC. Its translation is CASSHPVAGGPNEQFF.

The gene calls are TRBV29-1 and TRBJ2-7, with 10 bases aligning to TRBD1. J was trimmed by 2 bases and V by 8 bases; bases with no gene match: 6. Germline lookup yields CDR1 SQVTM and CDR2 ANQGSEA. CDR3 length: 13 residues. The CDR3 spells CSIRTGGTYEQYF. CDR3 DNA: TGCAGCATAAGGACAGGGGGAACCTACGAGCAGTACTTC.

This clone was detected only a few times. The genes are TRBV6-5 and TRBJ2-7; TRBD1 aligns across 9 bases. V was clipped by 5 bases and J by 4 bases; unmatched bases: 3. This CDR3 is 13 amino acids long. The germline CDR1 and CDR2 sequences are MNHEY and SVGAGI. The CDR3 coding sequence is TGTGCCAGCAGTCCGGGGACAGGGTACGAGCAGTACTTC. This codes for CASSPGTGYEQYF.

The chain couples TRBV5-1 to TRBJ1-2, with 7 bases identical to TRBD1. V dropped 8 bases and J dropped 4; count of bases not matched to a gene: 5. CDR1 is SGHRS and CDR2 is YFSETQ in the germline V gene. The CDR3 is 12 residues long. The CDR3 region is CASTDRTYGYTF. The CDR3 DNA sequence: TGCGCCAGTACGGACAGGACCTATGGCTACACCTTC.

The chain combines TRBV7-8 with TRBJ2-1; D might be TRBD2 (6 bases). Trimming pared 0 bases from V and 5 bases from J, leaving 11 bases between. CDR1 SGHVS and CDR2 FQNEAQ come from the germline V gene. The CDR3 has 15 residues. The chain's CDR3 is CASSLAGLSHNEQFF. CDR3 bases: TGTGCCAGCAGCTTAGCGGGACTTTCTCACAATGAGCAGTTCTTC.

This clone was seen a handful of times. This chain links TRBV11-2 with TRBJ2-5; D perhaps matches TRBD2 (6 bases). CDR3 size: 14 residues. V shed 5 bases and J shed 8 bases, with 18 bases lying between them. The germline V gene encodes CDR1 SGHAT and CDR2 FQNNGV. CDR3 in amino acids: CASSTEPGEVTQYF. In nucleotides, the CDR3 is TGTGCCAGCAGCACCGAGCCGGGGGAAGTCACCCAGTACTTC. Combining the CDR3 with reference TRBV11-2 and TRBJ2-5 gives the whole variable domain EAGVAQSPRYKIIEKRQSVAFWCNPISGHATLYWYQQILGQGPKLLIQFQNNGVVDDSQLPKDRFSAERLKGVDSTLKIQPAKLEDSAVYLCASSTEPGEVTQYFGPGTRLLVL.

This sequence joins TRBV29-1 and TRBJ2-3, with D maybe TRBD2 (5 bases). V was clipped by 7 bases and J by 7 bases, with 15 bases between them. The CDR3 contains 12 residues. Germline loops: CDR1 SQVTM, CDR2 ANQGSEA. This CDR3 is CSELEGSNTQYF. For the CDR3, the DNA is TGCAGCGAACTAGAGGGATCTAATACGCAGTATTTT.

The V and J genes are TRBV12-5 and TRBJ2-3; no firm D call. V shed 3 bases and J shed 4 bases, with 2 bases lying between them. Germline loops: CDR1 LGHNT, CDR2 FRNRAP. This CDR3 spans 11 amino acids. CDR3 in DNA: TGTGCTAGTGGTTTCGCAGATACGCAGTATTTT. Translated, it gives CASGFADTQYF.

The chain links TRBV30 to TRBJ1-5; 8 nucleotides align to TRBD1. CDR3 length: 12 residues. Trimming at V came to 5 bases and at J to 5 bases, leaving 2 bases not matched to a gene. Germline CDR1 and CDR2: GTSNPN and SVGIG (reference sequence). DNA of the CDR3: TGTGCCTGGGACAGGGGATATCAGCCCCAGCATTTT. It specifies CAWDRGYQPQHF.

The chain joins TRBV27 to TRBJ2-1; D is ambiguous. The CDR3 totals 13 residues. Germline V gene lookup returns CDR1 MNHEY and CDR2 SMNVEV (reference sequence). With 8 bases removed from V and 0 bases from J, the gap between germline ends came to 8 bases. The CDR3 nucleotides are TGTGCCAGCGGCTTAACCTCCTACAATGAGCAGTTCTTC. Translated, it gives CASGLTSYNEQFF.

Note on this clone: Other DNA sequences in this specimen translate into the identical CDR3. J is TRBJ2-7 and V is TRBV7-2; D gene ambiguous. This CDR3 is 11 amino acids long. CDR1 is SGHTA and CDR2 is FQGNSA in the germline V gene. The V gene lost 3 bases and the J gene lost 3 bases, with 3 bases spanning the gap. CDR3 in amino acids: CASSFRYEQYF. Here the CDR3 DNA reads TGTGCCAGCAGCTTCCGCTACGAGCAGTACTTC.

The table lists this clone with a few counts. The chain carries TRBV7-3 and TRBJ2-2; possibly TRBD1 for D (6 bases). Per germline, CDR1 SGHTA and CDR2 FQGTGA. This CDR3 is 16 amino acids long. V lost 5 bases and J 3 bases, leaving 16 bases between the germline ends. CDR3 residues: CASSPTRDTYTGELFF. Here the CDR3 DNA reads TGTGCCAGCAGCCCCACCCGGGACACATACACCGGGGAGCTGTTTTTT.

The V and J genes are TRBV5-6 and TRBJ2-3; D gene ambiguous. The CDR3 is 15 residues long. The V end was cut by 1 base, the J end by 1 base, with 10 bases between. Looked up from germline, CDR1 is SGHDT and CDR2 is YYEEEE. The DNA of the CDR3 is TGTGCCAGCAGCTTGCCCAGGCTGCGCACAGATACGCAGTATTTT. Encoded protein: CASSLPRLRTDTQYF.

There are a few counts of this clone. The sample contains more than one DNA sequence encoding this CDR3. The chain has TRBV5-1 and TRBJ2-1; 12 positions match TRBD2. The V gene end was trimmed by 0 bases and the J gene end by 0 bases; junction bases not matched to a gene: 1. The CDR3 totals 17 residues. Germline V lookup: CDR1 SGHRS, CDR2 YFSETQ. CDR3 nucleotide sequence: TGCGCCAGCAGCTTGGGACTAGCGGGGGCCTCCTACAATGAGCAGTTCTTC. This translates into CASSLGLAGASYNEQFF.

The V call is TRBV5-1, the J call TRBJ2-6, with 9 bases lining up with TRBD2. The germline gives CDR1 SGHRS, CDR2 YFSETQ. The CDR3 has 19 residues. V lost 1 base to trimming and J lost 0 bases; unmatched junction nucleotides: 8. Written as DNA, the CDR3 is TGCGCCAGCAGCTTGAGCATAGCGGGGGCTAGCTCTGGGGCCAACGTCCTGACTTTC. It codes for CASSLSIAGASSGANVLTF.

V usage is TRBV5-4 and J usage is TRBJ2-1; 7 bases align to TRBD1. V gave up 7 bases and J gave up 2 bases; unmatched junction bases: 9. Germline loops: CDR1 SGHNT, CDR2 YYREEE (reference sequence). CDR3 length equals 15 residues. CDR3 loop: CASSLGQVAYNEQFF. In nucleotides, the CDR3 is TGTGCCAGCTCCCTAGGACAGGTGGCCTACAATGAGCAGTTCTTC. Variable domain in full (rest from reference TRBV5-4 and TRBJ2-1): ETGVTQSPTHLIKTRGQQVTLRCSSQSGHNTVSWYQQALGQGPQFIFQYYREEENGRGNFPPRFSGLQFPNYSSELNVNALELDDSALYLCASSLGQVAYNEQFFGPGTRLTVL.

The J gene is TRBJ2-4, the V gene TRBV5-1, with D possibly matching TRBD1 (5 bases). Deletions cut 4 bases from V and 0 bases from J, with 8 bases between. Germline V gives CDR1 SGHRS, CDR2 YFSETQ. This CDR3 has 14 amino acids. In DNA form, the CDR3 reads TGCGCCAGCAGCGCGACAGTAGCCAAAAACATTCAGTACTTC. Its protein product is CASSATVAKNIQYF.

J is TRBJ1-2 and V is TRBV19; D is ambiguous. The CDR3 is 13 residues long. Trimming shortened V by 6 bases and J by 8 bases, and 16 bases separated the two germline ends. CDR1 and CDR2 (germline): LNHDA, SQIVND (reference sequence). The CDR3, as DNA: TGTGCCAGTAGAACTCCCGCGGGGAAGGGCTACACCTTC. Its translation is CASRTPAGKGYTF.

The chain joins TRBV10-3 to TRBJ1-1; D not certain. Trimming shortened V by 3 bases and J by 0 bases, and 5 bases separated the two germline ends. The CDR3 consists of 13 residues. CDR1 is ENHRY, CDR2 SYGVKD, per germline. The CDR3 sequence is CAISDSMNTEAFF. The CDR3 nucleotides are TGTGCCATCAGTGATAGCATGAACACTGAAGCTTTCTTT.

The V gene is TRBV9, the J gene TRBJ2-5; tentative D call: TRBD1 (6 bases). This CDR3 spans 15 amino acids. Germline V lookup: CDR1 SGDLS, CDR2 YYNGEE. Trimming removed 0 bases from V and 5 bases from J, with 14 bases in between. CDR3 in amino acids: CASSVVGQPGETQYF. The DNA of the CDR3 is TGTGCCAGCAGCGTAGTAGGACAGCCAGGGGAGACCCAGTACTTC.

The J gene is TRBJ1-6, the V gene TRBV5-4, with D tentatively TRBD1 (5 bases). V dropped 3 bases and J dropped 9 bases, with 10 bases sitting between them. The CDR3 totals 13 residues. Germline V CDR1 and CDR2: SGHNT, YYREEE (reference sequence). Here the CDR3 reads CASSSPGSSPLHF. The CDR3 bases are TGTGCCAGCAGCTCTCCAGGGAGTTCACCCCTCCACTTT.